The T cell receptor beta chain described here comes from a study of T-cell memory formation after mild COVID-19. A note on this clonotype: Its matching antigen is unknown.

Barcoded TCR alpha and TCR beta cDNA libraries with UMIs came from 5'RACE using constant-segment primers. TCRdb reanalysed the 5' RACE reads using MiXCR and keeps one entry per CDR3 protein. The data show approximately 300,000 distinct CDR3 sequences, with more than 15% seen just once and about a fifth held by the top ten. V was trimmed by 0 bases and J by 7 bases, leaving 7 bases between them. The CDR3 totals 12 residues. Germline lookup yields CDR1 SGHRS and CDR2 YFSETQ. Study-level results: CD8+ contracting clones occupied EMRA, while CD4+ ones occupied mainly CM and EM.

The receptor was derived from a man aged 18 to 30 who had mild COVID-19 (a few samples of this study predate the infection). Cell type and time point are not known. The V gene is TRBV5-1, the J gene TRBJ2-5; D is ambiguous. Sequencing was performed on PBMCs or a T cell subset sorted from them (not recorded which). CDR3 nucleotide sequence: TGCGCCAGCAGCTTGGAAGGTGGGACCCAGTACTTC. Amino acid sequence: CASSLEGGTQYF.